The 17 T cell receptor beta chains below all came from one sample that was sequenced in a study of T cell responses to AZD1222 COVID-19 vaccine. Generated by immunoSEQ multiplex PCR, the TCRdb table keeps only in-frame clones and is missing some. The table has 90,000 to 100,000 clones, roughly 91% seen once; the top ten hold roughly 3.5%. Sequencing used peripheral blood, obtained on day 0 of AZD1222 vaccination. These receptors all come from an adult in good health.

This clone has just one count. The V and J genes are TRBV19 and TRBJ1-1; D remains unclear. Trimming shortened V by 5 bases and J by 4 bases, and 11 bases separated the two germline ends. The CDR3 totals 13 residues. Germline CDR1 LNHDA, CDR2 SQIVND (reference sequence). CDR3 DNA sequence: TGTGCCAGTAGTCAGACCCGGCCCACTGAAGCTTTCTTT. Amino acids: CASSQTRPTEAFF.

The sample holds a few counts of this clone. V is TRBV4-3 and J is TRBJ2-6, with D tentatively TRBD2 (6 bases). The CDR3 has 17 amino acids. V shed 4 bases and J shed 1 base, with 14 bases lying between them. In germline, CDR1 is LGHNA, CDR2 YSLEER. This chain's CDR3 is CASSREVRVSGANVLTF. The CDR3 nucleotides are TGCGCCAGCAGCCGGGAGGTCAGGGTTTCTGGGGCCAACGTCCTGACTTTC.

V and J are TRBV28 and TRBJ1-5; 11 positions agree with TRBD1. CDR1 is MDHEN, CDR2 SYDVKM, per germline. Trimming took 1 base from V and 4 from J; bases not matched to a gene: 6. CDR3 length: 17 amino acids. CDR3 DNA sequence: TGTGCCAGCAGTTTATTGGACAGGGGGCTGGGAAATCAGCCCCAGCATTTT. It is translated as CASSLLDRGLGNQPQHF.

This CDR3 reads CASEGYSNQPQHF. As DNA, the CDR3 is TGTGCCAGCGAGGGTTATAGCAATCAGCCCCAGCATTTT. V gene TRBV28 combines with J gene TRBJ1-5; D is unclear. Germline CDR1 MDHEN, CDR2 SYDVKM. The CDR3 is 13 residues long. Trimming left V 8 bases short and J 0 bases short, with 8 bases between. Full variable domain (outside the CDR3, taken from reference TRBV28 and TRBJ1-5): DVKVTQSSRYLVKRTGEKVFLECVQDMDHENMFWYRQDPGLGLRLIYFSYDVKMKEKGDIPEGYSVSREKKERFSLILESASTNQTSMYLCASEGYSNQPQHFGDGTRLSIL.

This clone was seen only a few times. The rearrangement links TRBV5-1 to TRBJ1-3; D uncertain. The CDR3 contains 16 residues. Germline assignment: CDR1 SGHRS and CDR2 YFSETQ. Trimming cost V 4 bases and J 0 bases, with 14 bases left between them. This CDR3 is CASSRESVYSGNTIYF. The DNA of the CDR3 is TGCGCCAGCAGCAGAGAATCGGTCTACTCTGGAAACACCATATATTTT.

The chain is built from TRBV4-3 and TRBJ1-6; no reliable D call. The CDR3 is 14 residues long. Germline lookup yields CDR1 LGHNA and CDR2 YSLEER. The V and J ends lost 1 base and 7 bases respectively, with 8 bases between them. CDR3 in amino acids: CASSQGTENSPLHF. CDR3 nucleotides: TGCGCCAGCAGCCAAGGGACGGAAAATTCACCCCTCCACTTT.

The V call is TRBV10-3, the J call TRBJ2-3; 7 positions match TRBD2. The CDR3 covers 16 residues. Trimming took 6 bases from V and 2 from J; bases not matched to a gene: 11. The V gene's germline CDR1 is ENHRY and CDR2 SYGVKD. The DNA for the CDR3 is TGTGCCATCAGCCTAACTAGCGTCCCCGTCACAGATACGCAGTATTTT. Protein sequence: CAISLTSVPVTDTQYF.

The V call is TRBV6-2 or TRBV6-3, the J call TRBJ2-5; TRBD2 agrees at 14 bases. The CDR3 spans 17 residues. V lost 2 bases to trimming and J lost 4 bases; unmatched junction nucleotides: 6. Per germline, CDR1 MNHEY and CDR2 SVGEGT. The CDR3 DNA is TGTGCCAGCAGTTACCGACTAGCGGGGGGGCTGGGAGAGACCCAGTACTTC. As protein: CASSYRLAGGLGETQYF.

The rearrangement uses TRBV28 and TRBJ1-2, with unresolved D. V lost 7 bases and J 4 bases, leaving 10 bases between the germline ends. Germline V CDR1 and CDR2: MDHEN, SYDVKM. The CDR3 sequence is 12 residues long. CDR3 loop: CASTESTYGYTF. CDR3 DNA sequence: TGTGCCAGCACCGAGTCTACCTATGGCTACACCTTC.

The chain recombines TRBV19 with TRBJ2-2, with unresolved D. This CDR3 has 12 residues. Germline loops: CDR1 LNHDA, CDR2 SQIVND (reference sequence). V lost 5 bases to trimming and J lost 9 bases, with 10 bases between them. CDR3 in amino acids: CASSFGVRELFF. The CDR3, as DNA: TGTGCCAGTAGTTTTGGGGTCCGGGAGCTGTTTTTT. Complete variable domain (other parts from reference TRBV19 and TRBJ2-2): DGGITQSPKYLFRKEGQNVTLSCEQNLNHDAMYWYRQDPGQGLRLIYYSQIVNDFQKGDIAEGYSVSREKKESFPLTVTSAQKNPTAFYLCASSFGVRELFFGEGSRLTVL.

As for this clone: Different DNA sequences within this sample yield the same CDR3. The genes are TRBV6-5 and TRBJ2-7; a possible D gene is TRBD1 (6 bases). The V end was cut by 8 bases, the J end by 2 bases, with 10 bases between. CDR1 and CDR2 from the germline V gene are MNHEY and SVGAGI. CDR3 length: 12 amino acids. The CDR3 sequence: CASGGQTYEQYF. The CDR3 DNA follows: TGTGCCAGCGGGGGCCAGACCTACGAGCAGTACTTC.

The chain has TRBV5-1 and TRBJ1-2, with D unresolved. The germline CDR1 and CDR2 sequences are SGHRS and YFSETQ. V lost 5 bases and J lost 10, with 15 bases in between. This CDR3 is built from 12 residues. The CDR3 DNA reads TGCGCCAGCAGTGTGGGTCGGTTGACCTACACCTTC. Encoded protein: CASSVGRLTYTF.

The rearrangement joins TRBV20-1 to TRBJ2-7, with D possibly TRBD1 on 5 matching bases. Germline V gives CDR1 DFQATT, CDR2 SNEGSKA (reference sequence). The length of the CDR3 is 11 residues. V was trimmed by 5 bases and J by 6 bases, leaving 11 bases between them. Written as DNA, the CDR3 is TGCAGTGCTTTTTCAGGGTCCGAGCAGTACTTC. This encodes CSAFSGSEQYF.

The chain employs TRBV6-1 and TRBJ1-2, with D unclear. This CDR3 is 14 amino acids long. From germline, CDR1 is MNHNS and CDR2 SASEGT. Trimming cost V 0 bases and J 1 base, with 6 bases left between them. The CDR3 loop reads CASSEAGFNYGYTF. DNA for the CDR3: TGTGCCAGCAGTGAAGCGGGGTTTAACTATGGCTACACCTTC.

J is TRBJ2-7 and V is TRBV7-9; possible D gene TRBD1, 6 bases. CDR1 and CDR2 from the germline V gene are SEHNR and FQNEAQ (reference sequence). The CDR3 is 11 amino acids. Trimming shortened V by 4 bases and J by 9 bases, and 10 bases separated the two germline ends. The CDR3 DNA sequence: TGTGCCAGCAGCTCGGGACATTGGCAGTACTTC. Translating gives CASSSGHWQYF.

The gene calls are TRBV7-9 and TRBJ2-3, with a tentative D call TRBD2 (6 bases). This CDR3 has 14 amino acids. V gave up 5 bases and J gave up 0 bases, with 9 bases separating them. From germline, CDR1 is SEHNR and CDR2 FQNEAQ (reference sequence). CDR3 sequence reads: CASSVGTSTDTQYF. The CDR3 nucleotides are TGTGCCAGCAGCGTCGGGACTAGCACAGATACGCAGTATTTT.

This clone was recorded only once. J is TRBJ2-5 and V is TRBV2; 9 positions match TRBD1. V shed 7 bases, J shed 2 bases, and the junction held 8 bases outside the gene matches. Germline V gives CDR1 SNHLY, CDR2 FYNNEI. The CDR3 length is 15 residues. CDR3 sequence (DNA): TGTGCCAGCAATCCACCGGGACAGGGACAAGAGACCCAGTACTTC. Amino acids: CASNPPGQGQETQYF.